Listed below are T cell receptor beta chains from one sample, sequenced in a study of cytomegalovirus exposure and HLA in healthy donors. Produced via immunoSEQ multiplex PCR; TCRdb's table is partial and in-frame only. The data contain over 150,000 clones, roughly 84% of them seen just once; the ten biggest clones take up more than 0.35%. The sequenced sample was PBMCs. These receptors came from a boy aged 2 to 10 in good health and CMV-seronegative. Each CDR3 is given with its conserved first and last residue. The D gene is left open where the match is weak. Size is stated for part of the rows, as once, few or many counts, or as a class when the clone is expanded.

J: TRBJ2-7
V: TRBV19
D: -
size: -
DNA: TGTGCCAGTAGCCCCGGGGTTGGCTACGAGCAGTACTTC
CDR3: CASSPGVGYEQYF

J: TRBJ1-6
V: TRBV6-5
D: -
size: -
DNA: TGTGCCACCCACCAGGGGTTGGGGTCACCCCTCCACTTT
CDR3: CATHQGLGSPLHF

J: TRBJ2-1
V: TRBV18
D: TRBD2
size: -
DNA: TGTGCCAGCTCACAAACCGGGACTAGCGGGAGGTATGAGCAGTTCTTC
CDR3: CASSQTGTSGRYEQFF

J: TRBJ2-3
V: TRBV7-2
D: TRBD1
size: once
DNA: TGTGCCAGCAGCGCGGACAGGGTGTCAGATACGCAGTATTTT
CDR3: CASSADRVSDTQYF

J: TRBJ2-1
V: TRBV10-3
D: TRBD2
size: -
DNA: TGTGCCATCAGTGACCGACTAGCGGGAGGCGGCAATGGCGGCAATGAGCAGTTCTTC
CDR3: CAISDRLAGGGNGGNEQFF

J: TRBJ2-1
V: TRBV7-6
D: -
size: -
DNA: TGTGCCAGCAGCTTACGGTTGCGGGTCTCCTACAATGAGCAGTTCTTC
CDR3: CASSLRLRVSYNEQFF

J: TRBJ1-4
V: TRBV2
D: -
size: -
DNA: TGTGCCAGCTGTACCGATTTCGCGCTGTTTTTT
CDR3: CASCTDFALFF

J: TRBJ2-2
V: TRBV7-9
D: -
size: -
DNA: TGTGCCAGCAGCCCGGACACCCAGAACACCGGGGAGCTGTTTTTT
CDR3: CASSPDTQNTGELFF

J: TRBJ2-2
V: TRBV12-2
D: -
size: -
DNA: TGTGCAAGTCGCCTCCTACAACCCGGCTCGGGCGGGGAGCTGTTTTTT
CDR3: CASRLLQPGSGGELFF

J: TRBJ2-3
V: TRBV4-1
D: TRBD1
size: once
DNA: TGCGCCAGCAGCCAAGATCTTTACAGGGGGACAGATACGCAGTATTTT
CDR3: CASSQDLYRGTDTQYF

J: TRBJ1-2
V: TRBV5-1
D: -
size: -
DNA: TGCGCCAGCAGCTTGGAGGTGGGGAGGGTTAACTATGGCTACACCTTC
CDR3: CASSLEVGRVNYGYTF

J: TRBJ2-1
V: TRBV6-6
D: TRBD1
size: -
DNA: TGTGCCAGCAGCCGACCGGGACAGGGGGTCGATGAGCAGTTCTTC
CDR3: CASSRPGQGVDEQFF

J: TRBJ1-2
V: TRBV28
D: -
size: -
DNA: TGTGCCAGCAGTTGGACAGCCCGAAACTATGGCTACACCTTC
CDR3: CASSWTARNYGYTF

J: TRBJ1-1
V: TRBV19
D: TRBD1
size: -
DNA: TGTGCCAGTACTACGGGGCCCTGGGACAGCTCAGAGAACACTGAAGCTTTCTTT
CDR3: CASTTGPWDSSENTEAFF

J: TRBJ1-2
V: TRBV9
D: -
size: -
DNA: TGTGCCAGCAGCCCATCTGGGGGGGGGCATGGCTACACCTTC
CDR3: CASSPSGGGHGYTF

J: TRBJ2-7
V: TRBV27
D: -
size: -
DNA: TGTGCCAGCAGCGACGGACAGCGGCCGTCCTACGAGCAGTACTTC
CDR3: CASSDGQRPSYEQYF

J: TRBJ1-2
V: TRBV19
D: -
size: -
DNA: TGTGCCAGTAGTATAGATGGTACGGGTTCCTATGGCTACACCTTC
CDR3: CASSIDGTGSYGYTF

J: TRBJ1-3
V: TRBV9
D: TRBD1
size: -
DNA: TGTGCCAGCAGCGTCAGGGGGGACAGGACAGACGGCACCATATATTTT
CDR3: CASSVRGDRTDGTIYF

J: TRBJ1-4
V: TRBV11-2
D: TRBD1
size: few
DNA: TGTGCCAGCAGCTCCGGGACAGGGGGGAGTGAAAAACTGTTTTTT
CDR3: CASSSGTGGSEKLFF

J: TRBJ1-2
V: TRBV12-5
D: TRBD1
size: -
DNA: TGTGCTAGTGCCCTTGGACAGGGGTGGAACTATGGCTACACCTTC
CDR3: CASALGQGWNYGYTF

J: TRBJ1-5
V: TRBV19
D: -
size: -
DNA: TGTGCCAGTAGACAGGGCAATCAGCCCCAGCATTTT
CDR3: CASRQGNQPQHF

J: TRBJ1-5
V: TRBV10-3
D: -
size: once
DNA: TGTGCCATCAGTGCGGGGGACGGCAATCAGCCCCAGCATTTT
CDR3: CAISAGDGNQPQHF

J: TRBJ1-5
V: TRBV28
D: -
size: -
DNA: TGTGCCAGCAGTTTCTATATGCAGCGGTATAGCAATCAGCCCCAGCATTTT
CDR3: CASSFYMQRYSNQPQHF

J: TRBJ2-3
V: TRBV21-1
D: -
size: -
DNA: TGTGCCAGCAGGCTCCTTACTAGCGGGAGGCCAGATACGCAGTATTTT
CDR3: CASRLLTSGRPDTQYF

J: TRBJ2-1
V: TRBV6-7
D: -
size: -
DNA: TGTGCCAGCAGCAGGGTTTTCGCTCTTTACAATGAGCAGTTCTTC
CDR3: CASSRVFALYNEQFF

J: TRBJ2-7
V: TRBV27
D: -
size: -
DNA: TGTGCCAGCAGTTTTGGGCTAACCTACGAGCAGTACTTC
CDR3: CASSFGLTYEQYF

J: TRBJ2-4
V: TRBV4-1
D: TRBD1
size: once
DNA: TGCGCCAGCAGCCAACCTTACAGGGGGCTGACCAAAAACATTCAGTACTTC
CDR3: CASSQPYRGLTKNIQYF

J: TRBJ2-3
V: TRBV28
D: TRBD1
size: -
DNA: TGTGCCAGCAGTACAACAGGGGGCGATCCGTATTTT
CDR3: CASSTTGGDPYF

J: TRBJ2-7
V: TRBV28
D: TRBD2
size: -
DNA: TGTGCCAGCAGTTTATTTTGGACTAGCGGGAGGGAAAGGTACGAGCAGTACTTC
CDR3: CASSLFWTSGRERYEQYF

J: TRBJ2-3
V: TRBV19
D: TRBD2
size: -
DNA: TGTGCCAGTAGAGCGGGATTAGATACGCAGTATTTT
CDR3: CASRAGLDTQYF

J: TRBJ2-7
V: TRBV21-1
D: -
size: once
DNA: TGTGCCAGCAGCAAACTTCAGACAGGGAGGACCTACGAGCAGTACTTC
CDR3: CASSKLQTGRTYEQYF

J: TRBJ1-1
V: TRBV2
D: -
size: -
DNA: TGTGCCAGCAGTGTTCCAGGGCCGAACACTGAAGCTTTCTTT
CDR3: CASSVPGPNTEAFF

J: TRBJ1-5
V: TRBV19
D: TRBD1
size: -
DNA: TGTGCCAGCAGGACAGGGAATCAGCCCCAGCATTTT
CDR3: CASRTGNQPQHF

J: TRBJ2-7
V: TRBV6-1
D: -
size: -
DNA: TGTGCCAGCAGTGATGGGCCTACCTACGAGCAGTACTTC
CDR3: CASSDGPTYEQYF

J: TRBJ1-4
V: TRBV27
D: TRBD1
size: -
DNA: TGTGCCAGCACTACACAGGGGTTTAATGAAAAACTGTTTTTT
CDR3: CASTTQGFNEKLFF

J: TRBJ1-2
V: TRBV6-5
D: -
size: -
DNA: TGTGCCAGCGGCCCGAACCAGGGCTATGGCTACACCTTC
CDR3: CASGPNQGYGYTF

J: TRBJ2-7
V: TRBV13
D: -
size: -
DNA: TGTGCCAGCAGCTTAGCCCAGGGGCCTGAGCAGTACTTC
CDR3: CASSLAQGPEQYF

J: TRBJ1-1
V: TRBV18
D: -
size: -
DNA: TGTGCCAGCTCACCCCTCGGGGAAATGAACACTGAAGCTTTCTTT
CDR3: CASSPLGEMNTEAFF

J: TRBJ2-7
V: TRBV4-1
D: -
size: -
DNA: TGCGCCAGCAGCCAAATTGAGCTCCCAGGGGACCCCTCCTACGAGCAGTACTTC
CDR3: CASSQIELPGDPSYEQYF

J: TRBJ2-7
V: TRBV18
D: TRBD2
size: -
DNA: TGTGCCTCCTCTCCCGGGACTAGCGACTCCTACGAGCAGTACTTC
CDR3: CASSPGTSDSYEQYF

J: TRBJ1-2
V: TRBV18
D: TRBD1
size: -
DNA: TGTGCCAGCTCACCAGAAGGACAGGGGTATGGCTACACCTTC
CDR3: CASSPEGQGYGYTF